This note documents a single T cell receptor (beta chain) sequence. Its antigen is currently unknown. The sample comes from a study of CD8+ T cells in alopecia areata. Overall study context: Administration of oral tofacitinib to treated patients was at 5 to 10 mg twice daily.

cDNA serving as the sequencing template came from extracted, reverse transcribed RNA. Profiled with immunoSEQ multiplex PCR; TCRdb holds only in-frame clones, not every one. The data hold about 42,000 clones, with about three fifths observed a single time. As for treatment: oral pan-JAK inhibitor, 5-10 mg twice daily. Study observations and caveats: Having one nonresponder leaves uncertain how baseline CD8+ expansion relates to response.

Trimming stripped 4 bases from V and 6 bases from J, with 13 bases between. Germline V gene lookup returns CDR1 SGHTA and CDR2 FQGNSA. The CDR3 spans 13 residues. This clonotype was sampled from a human donor with alopecia areata. Source: CD8+ T cells sorted from blood, taken at week 4, from a patient treated with tofacitinib. This chain connects TRBV7-2 to TRBJ2-7, with D possibly matching TRBD1 (6 bases). CDR3 coding DNA: TGTGCCAGCAGCTCCTCTCGAGGGGGCGAGCAGTACTTC. Its translation: CASSSSRGGEQYF.